The T cell receptor (beta chain) described here comes from a study of T cell repertoires in cytomegalovirus infection. Study context: Carrying CMV and the relevant HLA type showed in public TCR beta signatures.

This clonotype has ten or more counts. The antigen is unknown. TCRdb fed the reads into MiXCR, producing one record per CDR3 protein. The sample yields under 150,000 distinct CDR3 sequences, 24% seen once. Study-level findings and limits: Clonotypes of TCR beta that were HLA-C-restricted and CMV-specific dominated the ex vivo response. Carriers of CMV and the relevant HLA type were discriminated by public TCR beta frequency.

V lost 5 bases, J lost 1 base, and 11 bases lay in between. Looked up from germline, CDR1 is SGHTA and CDR2 is FQGNSA. This CDR3 region has 15 residues. This receptor was taken from a human donor in good health (CMV status not recorded). Some clones in this sample may be carry-over from other donors' samples. V is TRBV7-2 and J is TRBJ2-2, with D perhaps matching TRBD2 (6 bases). Sequenced: PBMCs, sequenced either directly or after in vitro stimulation (not recorded which). This chain's CDR3 is CASSRNSGNTGELFF. CDR3 DNA: TGTGCCAGCAGCAGGAATAGCGGGAACACCGGGGAGCTGTTTTTT.